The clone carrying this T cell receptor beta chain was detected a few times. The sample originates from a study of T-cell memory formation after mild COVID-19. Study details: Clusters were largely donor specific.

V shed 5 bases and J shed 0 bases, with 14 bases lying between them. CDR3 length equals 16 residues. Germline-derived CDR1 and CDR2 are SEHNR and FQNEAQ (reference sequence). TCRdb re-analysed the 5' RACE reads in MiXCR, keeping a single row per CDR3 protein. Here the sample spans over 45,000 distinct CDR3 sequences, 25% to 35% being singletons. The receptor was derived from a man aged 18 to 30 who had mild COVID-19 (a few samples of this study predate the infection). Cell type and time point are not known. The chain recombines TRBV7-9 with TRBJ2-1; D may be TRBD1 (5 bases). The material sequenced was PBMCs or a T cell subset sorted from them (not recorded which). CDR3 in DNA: TGTGCCAGCAGCCCTCCTGTGACAGTCTCCTACAATGAGCAGTTCTTC. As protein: CASSPPVTVSYNEQFF.